Each of the 29 T cell receptor beta chains below was sequenced from the same sample in a study of CD8 T cells in Susac syndrome. It was with random hexamers that about 0.45 to 1 ug RNA was reverse transcribed. In TCRdb, the immunoSEQ multiplex PCR reads were re-called with MiXCR into one record per CDR3 protein. The sample has around 90,000 distinct CDR3 sequences, about 96% seen once; the top ten hold 0.5% to 0.8%. Sequencing was performed on CD8+ T cells from PBMCs. All receptors come from a human donor with Susac syndrome.

V usage is TRBV20-1 and J usage is TRBJ1-2, with TRBD1 matching over 9 bases. The V segment lost 5 bases and the J segment 4 bases; nucleotides outside the gene matches: 8. The germline V gene has CDR1 DFQATT and CDR2 SNEGSKA (reference sequence). CDR3 length: 14 residues. CDR3 residues: CSAARDREGYGYTF. CDR3 coding DNA: TGCAGTGCTGCGCGGGACAGGGAGGGCTATGGCTACACCTTC.

V is TRBV29-1 and J is TRBJ2-5; 8 bases map to TRBD2. J gave up 7 bases and V 3 bases, and 28 bases lay outside the gene matches. The CDR3 totals 20 residues. In germline, CDR1 is SQVTM, CDR2 ANQGSEA. CDR3 coding DNA: TGCAGCGTTGACGTCCCAACCAGGGACCTCGGGGCGGGGGGACCATGGACCCAGTACTTC. Encoded protein: CSVDVPTRDLGAGGPWTQYF.

The V gene is TRBV7-3, the J gene TRBJ2-3; TRBD1 aligns across 8 bases. The CDR3 totals 13 residues. Germline values: CDR1 SGHTA, CDR2 FQGTGA. V was clipped by 5 bases and J by 4 bases; unmatched bases: 2. The CDR3 nucleotides read TGTGCCAGCAGCCGGACAGGGTCAGATACGCAGTATTTT. This codes for CASSRTGSDTQYF.

This chain links TRBV20-1 with TRBJ2-5; D might be TRBD1 or TRBD2, each matching 5 bases. This CDR3 has 15 residues. Germline V gene sequence: CDR1 DFQATT, CDR2 SNEGSKA (reference sequence). Trimming pared 3 bases from V and 7 bases from J, leaving 21 bases between. Here the CDR3 DNA reads TGCAGTGCTAGTCTCTCCCGGGGCAGGGCGGTGACCCAGTACTTC. Protein: CSASLSRGRAVTQYF.

The CDR3 region is CASSRGNEQFF. For the CDR3, the DNA is TGTGCCAGCAGCAGGGGCAATGAGCAGTTCTTC. This chain links TRBV6-2 or TRBV6-3 with TRBJ2-1; weak D call: TRBD1 (6 bases). CDR1 and CDR2 (germline): MNHEY, SVGEGT. The CDR3 is 11 amino acids. Trimming shortened V by 6 bases and J by 6 bases, and 6 bases separated the two germline ends.

The chain uses TRBV30 and TRBJ2-1, with 7 bases identical to TRBD2. V dropped 0 bases and J dropped 10; count of bases not matched to a gene: 3. The CDR3 spans 12 residues. Per germline, CDR1 GTSNPN and CDR2 SVGIG (reference sequence). The CDR3 nucleotides read TGTGCCTGGAGTGTACGAGCGGGGGAGCAGTTCTTC. This translates into CAWSVRAGEQFF.

This chain joins TRBV20-1 and TRBJ1-4; TRBD1 is a possible D gene (6 bases). This CDR3 has 16 amino acids. From germline, CDR1 is DFQATT and CDR2 SNEGSKA (reference sequence). V was cut by 0 bases and J by 6 bases, with 17 bases left in between. The CDR3 loop is CSARDGLGRGDEKLFF. CDR3 DNA sequence: TGCAGTGCTAGAGATGGCTTAGGGAGGGGGGATGAAAAACTGTTTTTT.

This clonotype was seen a single time. The V call is TRBV13, the J call TRBJ1-2; 12 bases agree with TRBD1. Trimming at V came to 5 bases and at J to 7 bases, leaving 11 bases not matched to a gene. This CDR3 has 16 amino acids. In germline, CDR1 is PRHDT, CDR2 FYEKMQ (reference sequence). The chain's CDR3 is CASSPEPGQGAIGYTF. The CDR3 DNA sequence: TGTGCCAGCAGCCCCGAACCGGGACAGGGGGCAATTGGCTACACCTTC.

The CDR3 region has the DNA TGTGCCTGGAGACGGGAGACGCAGTATTTT. Its protein product is CAWRRETQYF. The rearrangement uses TRBV30 and TRBJ2-3; D possibly corresponds to TRBD2 (6 bases). Germline V gene lookup returns CDR1 GTSNPN and CDR2 SVGIG (reference sequence). The CDR3 contains 10 residues. V shed 3 bases and J shed 9 bases, with 7 bases lying between them.

The rearrangement joins TRBV20-1 to TRBJ1-1; D unresolved. Trimming took 5 bases from V and 3 from J, leaving 7 bases between them. The length of the CDR3 is 11 residues. Per the germline V gene, CDR1 is DFQATT and CDR2 is SNEGSKA (reference sequence). This chain's CDR3 is CSASGDTEAFF. CDR3 DNA: TGCAGTGCTTCCGGGGACACTGAAGCTTTCTTT.

The chain is built from TRBV4-2 and TRBJ1-2; D unclear. V was cut by 0 bases and J by 1 base, with 18 bases left in between. This CDR3 spans 18 amino acids. Per the germline V gene, CDR1 is LGHNA and CDR2 is YNFKEQ. The CDR3 bases are TGTGCCAGCAGCCAAGATGGTGCCAATGGACGGATTAACTATGGCTACACCTTC. This sequence encodes CASSQDGANGRINYGYTF.

The rearrangement links TRBV6-5 to TRBJ2-5, with TRBD2 matching 8 bases. The CDR3 has 15 amino acids. Germline CDR1 MNHEY, CDR2 SVGAGI. Trimming removed 7 bases from V and 9 bases from J; junction bases left unmatched: 16. In nucleotides, the CDR3 is TGTGCCAGCACCCCCGTGGGTAGCGGGGTTGGGGCCCAGTACTTC. This translates into CASTPVGSGVGAQYF.

The chain joins TRBV27 to TRBJ1-6; 9 bases agree with TRBD1. The CDR3 totals 17 residues. With V trimmed by 6 bases and J by 2 bases, 8 bases remained unmatched. CDR1 is MNHEY, CDR2 SMNVEV, per germline (reference sequence). CDR3 amino acids: CASRPGQGGTYNSPLHF. CDR3 nucleotides: TGTGCCAGCAGACCGGGACAGGGAGGAACCTATAATTCACCCCTCCACTTT.

This chain uses TRBV6-5 with TRBJ1-6; 7 bases are a match to TRBD1. With V trimmed by 7 bases and J by 10 bases, 7 bases remained unmatched. Germline CDR1 and CDR2: MNHEY and SVGAGI. The CDR3 length is 13 residues. As DNA, the CDR3 is TGTGCCAGCATTTCCTCAGGGGGATCACCCCTCCACTTT. Protein: CASISSGGSPLHF.

The chain employs TRBV18 and TRBJ2-5; D gene unclear. The germline V and J ends were trimmed by 1 base and 4 bases, with 7 bases remaining between them. CDR1 and CDR2 (germline): KGHSH, LQKENI. This CDR3 region has 13 residues. The DNA for the CDR3 is TGTGCCAGCTCACCACTTCGGGCAGAGACCCAGTACTTC. Translating it yields CASSPLRAETQYF.

The chain combines TRBV12-5 with TRBJ1-5; maybe TRBD1 (5 bases). From germline, CDR1 is LGHNT and CDR2 FRNRAP. The length of the CDR3 is 14 residues. V was shortened by 8 bases and J by 1 base, with 12 bases between the two germline ends. The CDR3 spells CASSPRGSNQPQHF. CDR3 DNA sequence: TGTGCTAGTTCCCCCCGGGGGAGCAATCAGCCCCAGCATTTT.

This chain uses TRBV5-1 with TRBJ1-2; D not resolved. Germline CDR1 SGHRS, CDR2 YFSETQ. This CDR3 is 14 amino acids long. With 3 bases removed from V and 2 bases from J, the gap between germline ends came to 11 bases. CDR3 loop: CASSSDGINYGYTF. The CDR3 DNA reads TGCGCCAGCAGCTCCGATGGGATAAACTATGGCTACACCTTC.

This sequence joins TRBV5-1 and TRBJ1-1, with 8 bases fitting TRBD1. J gave up 2 bases and V 0 bases, and 3 bases lay outside the gene matches. The CDR3 consists of 15 residues. From germline, CDR1 is SGHRS and CDR2 YFSETQ. CDR3 protein: CASSLGQGFNTEAFF. For the CDR3, the DNA is TGCGCCAGCAGCTTGGGACAGGGGTTTAACACTGAAGCTTTCTTT.

This clonotype was observed a handful of times. The rearrangement joins TRBV30 to TRBJ2-7, with unresolved D. Looked up from germline, CDR1 is GTSNPN and CDR2 is SVGIG (reference sequence). Trimming removed 1 base from V and 3 bases from J, with 13 bases in between. CDR3 length: 14 residues. For the CDR3, the DNA is TGTGCCTGGAGTGACTTCGCCGGCGTCTACGAGCAGTACTTC. It is translated as CAWSDFAGVYEQYF.

This clonotype was picked up one time. The V and J genes are TRBV20-1 and TRBJ2-5, with D perhaps assigned TRBD1 or TRBD2 (7 bases each). Germline values: CDR1 DFQATT, CDR2 SNEGSKA (reference sequence). The CDR3 is 16 residues long. V lost 5 bases and J lost 1, with 20 bases in between. The CDR3 loop reads CSAPPGGADAQETQYF. The CDR3 DNA sequence: TGCAGTGCTCCCCCAGGGGGGGCCGATGCCCAAGAGACCCAGTACTTC.

The V call is TRBV11-3, the J call TRBJ1-1; tentatively, D is TRBD1 (6 bases). V was clipped by 1 base and J by 3 bases, with 12 bases between them. CDR1 is SGHNT, CDR2 YENEEA, per germline. The CDR3 sequence is 15 residues long. The chain's CDR3 is CASSLGGAQDTEAFF. The CDR3 nucleotides are TGTGCCAGCAGCTTAGGGGGGGCGCAGGACACTGAAGCTTTCTTT.

V and J are TRBV6-2 or TRBV6-3 and TRBJ2-3; TRBD2 matches 9 bases. The CDR3 spans 15 residues. Trimming at V came to 7 bases and at J to 3 bases, leaving 8 bases not matched to a gene. The germline CDR1 and CDR2 sequences are MNHEY and SVGEGT. Here the CDR3 DNA reads TGTGCCAGCACCCTCACGGCGGGGGGGACAGATACGCAGTATTTT. The encoded protein is CASTLTAGGTDTQYF.

The J gene is TRBJ1-2, the V gene TRBV6-5; no reliable D call. Germline V gene sequence: CDR1 MNHEY, CDR2 SVGAGI. The CDR3 extends over 14 amino acids. The V end lost 0 bases, the J end lost 3 bases, and 8 bases lay between the germline ends. Here the CDR3 DNA reads TGTGCCAGCAGTTACTCAGGCAGCTACTATGGCTACACCTTC. This sequence encodes CASSYSGSYYGYTF.

The rearrangement links TRBV30 to TRBJ2-3; D is ambiguous. CDR1 and CDR2 (germline): GTSNPN, SVGIG (reference sequence). Trimming pared 0 bases from V and 5 bases from J, leaving 9 bases between. The length of the CDR3 is 13 residues. The DNA for the CDR3 is TGTGCCTGGAGTGTACAACCGGGAGATACGCAGTATTTT. Its translation is CAWSVQPGDTQYF. The variable domain in full, with the rest retrieved from reference TRBV30 and TRBJ2-3, is SQTIHQWPATLVQPVGSPLSLECTVEGTSNPNLYWYRQAAGRGLQLLFYSVGIGQISSEVPQNLSASRPQDRQFILSSKKLLLSDSGFYLCAWSVQPGDTQYFGPGTRLTVL.

The sample holds one count of this clonotype. This chain uses TRBV30 with TRBJ2-7; TRBD1 agrees at 9 bases. CDR3 length: 14 amino acids. The J segment lost 6 bases and the V segment lost 2 bases, leaving 8 bases of the junction unmatched. Germline V gives CDR1 GTSNPN, CDR2 SVGIG (reference sequence). Written as DNA, the CDR3 is TGTGCCTGGAGTTCACCCGGGACAGGGTTCGAGCAGTACTTC. As protein: CAWSSPGTGFEQYF. The full variable domain, its missing parts supplied by reference TRBV30 and TRBJ2-7, is SQTIHQWPATLVQPVGSPLSLECTVEGTSNPNLYWYRQAAGRGLQLLFYSVGIGQISSEVPQNLSASRPQDRQFILSSKKLLLSDSGFYLCAWSSPGTGFEQYFGPGTRLTVT.

This sequence joins TRBV7-2 and TRBJ2-7, with D unresolved. The V end was cut by 0 bases, the J end by 7 bases, with 19 bases between. The CDR3 spans 16 residues. Germline V gives CDR1 SGHTA, CDR2 FQGNSA. The CDR3 reads CASSLALTGLMGEQYF. DNA for the CDR3: TGTGCCAGCAGCTTAGCGCTAACCGGGTTGATGGGAGAGCAGTACTTC.

This clonotype came up once. The genes are TRBV7-6 and TRBJ1-2, with D perhaps TRBD1 (5 bases). The V gene's germline CDR1 is SGHVS and CDR2 FNYEAQ. Trimming removed 1 base from V and 2 bases from J, with 11 bases in between. The CDR3 spans 15 residues. Written as DNA, the CDR3 is TGTGCCAGCAGCTTAGGGGCAGGGCCCAACTATGGCTACACCTTC. Translation: CASSLGAGPNYGYTF.

The rearrangement uses TRBV25-1 and TRBJ2-1; possible D gene TRBD1, 6 bases. CDR1 MGHDK and CDR2 SYGVNS come from the germline V gene. V was clipped by 6 bases and J by 7 bases, with 19 bases between them. CDR3 length: 15 amino acids. In nucleotides, the CDR3 is TGTGCCAGCAGACGCCGGGAACAGGGAAGGAATGAGCAGTTCTTC. This codes for CASRRREQGRNEQFF.

V is TRBV30 and J is TRBJ2-7, with TRBD1 matching over 11 bases. Germline CDR1 reads GTSNPN; CDR2 reads SVGIG (reference sequence). CDR3 size: 15 residues. The J segment lost 5 bases and the V segment lost 2 bases, leaving 8 bases of the junction unmatched. The DNA for the CDR3 is TGTGCCTGGAGTTACCGGACAGGGGGCTTGAACGAGCAGTACTTC. This codes for CAWSYRTGGLNEQYF.